This TCR beta chain comes out of a study of T cell responses to AZD1222 COVID-19 vaccine (TCRdb year 2021). With regard to the full study: TCR sequencing was performed for 230 to 250 trial participants, of whom about 200 were given two doses of AZD1222 and some 26 were given two doses of MenACWY control vaccine. Trial participants were enrolled by age into subgroups of 18-55, 56-69 and 70-plus years, and about 150, 27 and 61 TCR-sequenced participants, respectively, were included in these subgroups.

Overall study results and their limits: Only six AZD1222 recipients were SARS-CoV-2 seropositive at baseline, limiting conclusions about previously exposed vaccinees. The whole spike protein was spanned by vaccine-associated CD4 TCRs, and dominant responses were seen in regions 160-218 and 743-854. Most participants were white British and females outnumbered males, and the authors suggested that clonal diversity may have been underestimated. Nearly half of unique spike-specific TCRs reportedly recognized epitopes outside regions mutated in the B.1.351 and B.1.1.7 variants. After two AZD1222 doses, both the breadth and the depth of spike-specific TCRs were significantly higher than at day 0 and than in MenACWY recipients. The 56-69-year group was small, and its depth increase did not reach significance, likely because of low power. Because no day 14 peak-response samples were available, repertoires were characterized only after the peak T cell response.

The CDR3 regions of human TCRbeta chains were analyzed by immunosequencing. Processing in the source paper ran as follows. TCRs in the repertoires were compared against a reference library of SARS-CoV-2-specific TCRs that had been generated with the MIRA antigen-specificity platform. Breadth meant the fraction of unique TCRs that were SARS-CoV-2-associated, whereas depth meant the fraction of total T cells that were SARS-CoV-2-associated. Using the MIRA data, each spike-specific TCR was mapped to the spike region that the TCR reacts to and placed in a CD4 or CD8 class. Log10-transformed breadth and depth values were compared by one-way ANOVA with Sidak's multiple comparisons tests. TCRdb obtained this table from immuneACCESS and retained in-frame rearrangements with V and J assigned. These tables miss some clones; where compared with another copy, unresolved V genes account for less than half of the shortfall, and the remainder is unexplained. D and trimming were read from the DNA, whereas the V and J calls and clone size are those reported in that table. The sample table shows 90,000 to 140,000 clones, and roughly 89% are seen once. The ten largest make up 35% to 45% of the sample.

Trimming at the junction amounts to 3 bases on V and 5 bases on J, and the germline ends lie 10 bases apart. Via the germline V gene (reference sequence), CDR1 is LNHDA and CDR2 SQIVND. The CDR3 numbers 13 residues from cysteine through phenylalanine. CDR3 DNA is the only sequence kept; it has 39 bases, read in frame from the first base. What the time point label conveys for this sample: about 28 days (+/-7) after the second vaccine dose. AZD1222 recipients whose second dose came at about 4 weeks and those whose second dose came at about 12 weeks were combined into one group, since spike-specific TCR depth and breadth did not differ between the two schedules. The vaccinee samples were drawn from two UK trials, COV001 and COV002, one of which was a single-blind randomized controlled phase 2/3 trial testing AZD1222 (ChAdOx1 nCoV-19) in healthy adults. For TCRbeta chain sequencing, PBMC samples were collected from trial participants at day 0 and at day 28 after the second dose.

In regard to this clone: Which antigen it targets is not known. Within one base of it there is no much larger clone, and no base qualities were kept.

The receptor was derived from an adult who received the AZD1222 COVID-19 vaccine. The sample in question was peripheral blood, obtained 28 days after the second AZD1222 dose. The rearrangement joined TRBV19 to TRBJ1-1; the D segment could be TRBD1, given 6 matching bases. The CDR3 here reads CASSIMDSTEAFF. DNA sequence: TGTGCCAGTAGTATTATGGACAGTACTGAAGCTTTCTTT.